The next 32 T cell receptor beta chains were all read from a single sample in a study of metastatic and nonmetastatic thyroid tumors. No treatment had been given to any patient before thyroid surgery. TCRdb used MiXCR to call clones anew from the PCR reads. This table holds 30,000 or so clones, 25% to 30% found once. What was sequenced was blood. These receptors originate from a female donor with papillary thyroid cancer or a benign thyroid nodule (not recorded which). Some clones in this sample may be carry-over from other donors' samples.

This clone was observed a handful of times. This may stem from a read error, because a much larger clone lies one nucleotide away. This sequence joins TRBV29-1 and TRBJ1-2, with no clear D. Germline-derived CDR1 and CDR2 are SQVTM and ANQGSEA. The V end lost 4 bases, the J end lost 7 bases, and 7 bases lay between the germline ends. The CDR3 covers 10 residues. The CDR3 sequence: CSVGIGGYTF. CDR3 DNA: TGCAGCGTTGGGATAGGTGGCTACACCTTC.

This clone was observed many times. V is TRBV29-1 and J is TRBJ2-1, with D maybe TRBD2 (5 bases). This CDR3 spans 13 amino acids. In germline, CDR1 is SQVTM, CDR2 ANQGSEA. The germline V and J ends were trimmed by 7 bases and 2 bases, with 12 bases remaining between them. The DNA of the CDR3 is TGCAGCGCCAGTCCTAGCCCCTACAATGAGCAGTTCTTC. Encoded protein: CSASPSPYNEQFF.

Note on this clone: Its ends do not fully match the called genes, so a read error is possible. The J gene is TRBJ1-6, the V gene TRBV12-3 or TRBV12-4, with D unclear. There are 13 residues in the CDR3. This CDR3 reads CASSLSLISPPRF. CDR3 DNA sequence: TGTGCCAGCAGCCTGTCACTGATATCACCCCCCCGCTTT.

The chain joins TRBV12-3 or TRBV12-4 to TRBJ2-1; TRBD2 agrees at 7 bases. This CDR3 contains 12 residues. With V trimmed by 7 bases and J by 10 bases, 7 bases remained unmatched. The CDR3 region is CASIFTSDEQFF. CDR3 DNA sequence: TGTGCCAGCATTTTTACTAGCGACGAGCAGTTCTTC.

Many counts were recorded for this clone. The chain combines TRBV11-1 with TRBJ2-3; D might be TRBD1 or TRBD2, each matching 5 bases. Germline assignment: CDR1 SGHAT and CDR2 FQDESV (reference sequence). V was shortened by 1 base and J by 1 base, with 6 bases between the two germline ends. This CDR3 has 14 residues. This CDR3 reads CASSLGDRTDTQYF. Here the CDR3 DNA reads TGTGCCAGCAGCTTAGGGGACCGCACAGATACGCAGTATTTT.

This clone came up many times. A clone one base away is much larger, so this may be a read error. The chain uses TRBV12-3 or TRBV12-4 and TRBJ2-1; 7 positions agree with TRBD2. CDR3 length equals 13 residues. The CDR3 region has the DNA TGTGCCAGCAAATACTCGGGAGGAGATGAGCAGCTCTTC. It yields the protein CASKYSGGDEQLF.

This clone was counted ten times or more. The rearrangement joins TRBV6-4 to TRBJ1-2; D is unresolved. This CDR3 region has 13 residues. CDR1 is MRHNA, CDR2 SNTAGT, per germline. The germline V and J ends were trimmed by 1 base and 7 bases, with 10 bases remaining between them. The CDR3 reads CASSDLETGGYTF. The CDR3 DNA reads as TGTGCCAGCAGTGACTTGGAGACGGGTGGCTACACCTTC.

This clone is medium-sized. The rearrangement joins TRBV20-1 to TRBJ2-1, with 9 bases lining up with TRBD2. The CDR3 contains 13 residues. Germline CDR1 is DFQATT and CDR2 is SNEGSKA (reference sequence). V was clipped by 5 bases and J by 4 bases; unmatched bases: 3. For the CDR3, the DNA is TGCAGTGCTGGCGGGGGGGGATACAATGAGCAGTTCTTC. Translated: CSAGGGGYNEQFF.

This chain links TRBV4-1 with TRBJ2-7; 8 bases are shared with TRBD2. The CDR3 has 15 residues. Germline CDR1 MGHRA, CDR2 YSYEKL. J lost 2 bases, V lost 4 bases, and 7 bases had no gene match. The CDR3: CASSLSGIFAYEQYF. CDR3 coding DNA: TGCGCCAGCAGCCTTAGCGGGATTTTCGCCTACGAGCAGTACTTC.

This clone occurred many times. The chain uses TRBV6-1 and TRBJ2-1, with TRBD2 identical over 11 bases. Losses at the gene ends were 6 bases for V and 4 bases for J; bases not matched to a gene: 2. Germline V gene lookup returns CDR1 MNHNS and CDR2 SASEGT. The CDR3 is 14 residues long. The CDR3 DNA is TGTGCCAGCAGCCGGACTAGCGGGTACAATGAGCAGTTCTTC. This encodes CASSRTSGYNEQFF.

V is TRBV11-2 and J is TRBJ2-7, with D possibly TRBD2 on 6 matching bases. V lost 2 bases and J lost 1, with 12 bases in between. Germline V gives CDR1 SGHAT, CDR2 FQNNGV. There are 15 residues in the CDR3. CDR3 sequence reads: CASSLSSGRSYEQYF. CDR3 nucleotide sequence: TGTGCCAGCAGCTTATCGAGCGGGCGGTCCTACGAGCAGTACTTC.

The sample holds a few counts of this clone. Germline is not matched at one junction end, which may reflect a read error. The CDR3 reads CASSAWTSAGANFLTF. CDR3 DNA sequence: TGCGCCAGCAGCGCCTGGACTAGCGCTGGGGCCAACTTCCTGACTTTC. The chain combines TRBV5-1 with TRBJ2-6; 9 positions agree with TRBD2. CDR1 is SGHRS and CDR2 is YFSETQ in the germline V gene. This CDR3 has 16 amino acids.

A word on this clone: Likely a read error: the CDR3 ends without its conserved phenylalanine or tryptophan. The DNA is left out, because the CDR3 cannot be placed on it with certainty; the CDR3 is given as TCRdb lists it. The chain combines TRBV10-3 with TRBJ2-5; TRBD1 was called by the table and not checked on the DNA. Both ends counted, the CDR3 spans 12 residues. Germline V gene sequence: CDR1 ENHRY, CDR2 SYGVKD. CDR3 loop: CAISGQGETQNL.

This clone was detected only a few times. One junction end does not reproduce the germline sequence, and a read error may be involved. CDR3 in amino acids: CTSIRWGATNEKLFF. The DNA of the CDR3 is TGCACCAGCATCCGGTGGGGGGCAACTAATGAAAAACTGTTTTTT. V gene TRBV4-1 combines with J gene TRBJ1-4, with D possibly matching TRBD1 (5 bases). The CDR3 is 15 amino acids. Per the germline V gene, CDR1 is MGHRA and CDR2 is YSYEKL.

The CDR3 nucleotides are TGCGCCAGCAGCTTGTTGGACTTCCCCTACGAGCAGTACTTC. This encodes CASSLLDFPYEQYF. V gene TRBV5-1 combines with J gene TRBJ2-7; D is perhaps TRBD2 (5 bases). In germline, CDR1 is SGHRS, CDR2 YFSETQ. The CDR3 has 14 residues. Deletions cut 1 base from V and 2 bases from J, with 10 bases between.

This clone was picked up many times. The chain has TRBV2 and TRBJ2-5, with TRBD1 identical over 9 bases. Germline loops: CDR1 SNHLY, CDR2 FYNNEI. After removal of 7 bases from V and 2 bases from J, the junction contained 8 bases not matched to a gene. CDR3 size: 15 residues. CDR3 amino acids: CASIRSGTGQETQYF. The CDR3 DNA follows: TGTGCCAGCATCAGATCCGGGACAGGGCAAGAGACCCAGTACTTC. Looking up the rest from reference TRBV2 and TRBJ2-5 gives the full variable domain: EPEVTQTPSHQVTQMGQEVILRCVPISNHLYFYWYRQILGQKVEFLVSFYNNEISEKSEIFDDQFSVERPDGSNFTLKIRSTKLEDSAMYFCASIRSGTGQETQYFGPGTRLLVL.

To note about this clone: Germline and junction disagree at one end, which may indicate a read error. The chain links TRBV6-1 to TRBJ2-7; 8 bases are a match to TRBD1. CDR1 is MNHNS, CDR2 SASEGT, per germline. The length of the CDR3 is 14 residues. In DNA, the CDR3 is TGTGCCAGCAGTTTTGGACAGGGTCACTACGAGGAGTACTTC. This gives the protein CASSFGQGHYEEYF.

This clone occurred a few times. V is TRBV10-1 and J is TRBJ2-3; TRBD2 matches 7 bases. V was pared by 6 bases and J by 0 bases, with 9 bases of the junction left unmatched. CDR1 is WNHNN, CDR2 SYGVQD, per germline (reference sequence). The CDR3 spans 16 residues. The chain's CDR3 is CASSPLGGRSTDTQYF. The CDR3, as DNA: TGCGCCAGCAGCCCCCTTGGCGGGAGAAGCACAGATACGCAGTATTTT.

This chain's CDR3 is CASSLSLQDFGYTF. The CDR3 DNA reads as TGTGCCAGCAGCTTATCTCTACAGGATTTTGGCTACACCTTC. J is TRBJ1-2 and V is TRBV5-4, with a weak D call TRBD1 (5 bases). V lost 2 bases, J lost 7 bases, and 15 bases lay in between. Germline V gene lookup returns CDR1 SGHNT and CDR2 YYREEE (reference sequence). The CDR3 is 14 residues long.

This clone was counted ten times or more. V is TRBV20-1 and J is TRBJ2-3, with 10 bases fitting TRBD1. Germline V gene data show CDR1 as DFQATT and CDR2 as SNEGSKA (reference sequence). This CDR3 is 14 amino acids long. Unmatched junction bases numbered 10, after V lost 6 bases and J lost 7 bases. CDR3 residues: CSAAVGTGDNTQYF. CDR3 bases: TGCAGTGCCGCGGTTGGGACAGGGGACAATACGCAGTATTTT.

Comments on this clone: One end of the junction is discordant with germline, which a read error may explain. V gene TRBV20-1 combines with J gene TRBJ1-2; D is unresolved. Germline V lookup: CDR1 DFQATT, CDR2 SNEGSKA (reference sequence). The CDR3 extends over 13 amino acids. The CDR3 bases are TGCAGTGCCCCTGCGGAAGTGCCTTATGGCTACAACTTC. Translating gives CSAPAEVPYGYNF.

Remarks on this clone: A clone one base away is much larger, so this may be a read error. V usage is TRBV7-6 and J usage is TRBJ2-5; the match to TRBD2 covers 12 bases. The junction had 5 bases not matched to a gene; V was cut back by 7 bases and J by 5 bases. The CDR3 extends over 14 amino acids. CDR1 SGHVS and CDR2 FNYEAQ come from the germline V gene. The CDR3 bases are TGTGCCAGCAAGACTAGCGGGAGTTGGGAGACCCAGTACTTC. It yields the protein CASKTSGSWETQYF.

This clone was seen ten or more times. The CDR3 nucleotides read TGTGCCAGCAGCTTAGTAGACGGGACAGGGAGGGTCGAGCAGTACTTC. This encodes CASSLVDGTGRVEQYF. The chain joins TRBV7-6 to TRBJ2-7; 9 nucleotides align to TRBD1. Germline trimming cut 1 base from V and 6 bases from J; bases unmatched to any gene: 10. There are 16 residues in the CDR3. Germline loops: CDR1 SGHVS, CDR2 FNYEAQ.

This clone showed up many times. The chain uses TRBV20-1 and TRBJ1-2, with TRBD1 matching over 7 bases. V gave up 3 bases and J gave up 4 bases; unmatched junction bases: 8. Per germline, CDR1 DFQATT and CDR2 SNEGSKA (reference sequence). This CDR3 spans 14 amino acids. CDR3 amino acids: CSARLRDRPYGYTF. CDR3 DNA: TGCAGTGCTAGGCTCCGGGACAGACCCTATGGCTACACCTTC.

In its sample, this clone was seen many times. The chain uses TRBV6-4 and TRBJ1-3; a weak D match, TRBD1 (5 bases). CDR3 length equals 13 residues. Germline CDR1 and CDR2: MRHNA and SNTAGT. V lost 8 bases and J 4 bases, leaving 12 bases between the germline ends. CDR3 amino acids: CASWKGEGNTIYF. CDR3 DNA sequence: TGTGCCAGCTGGAAAGGGGAAGGAAACACCATATATTTT.

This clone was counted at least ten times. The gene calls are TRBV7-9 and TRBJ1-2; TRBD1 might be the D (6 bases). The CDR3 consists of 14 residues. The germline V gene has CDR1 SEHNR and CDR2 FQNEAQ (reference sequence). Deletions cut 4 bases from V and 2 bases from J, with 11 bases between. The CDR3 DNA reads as TGTGCCAGCAGCTCCGAAACAGGGAACTATGGCTACACCTTC. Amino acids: CASSSETGNYGYTF. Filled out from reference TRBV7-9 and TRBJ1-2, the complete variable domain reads DTGVSQNPRHKITKRGQNVTFRCDPISEHNRLYWYRQTLGQGPEFLTYFQNEAQLEKSRLLSDRFSAERPKGSFSTLEIQRTEQGDSAMYLCASSSETGNYGYTFGSGTRLTVV.

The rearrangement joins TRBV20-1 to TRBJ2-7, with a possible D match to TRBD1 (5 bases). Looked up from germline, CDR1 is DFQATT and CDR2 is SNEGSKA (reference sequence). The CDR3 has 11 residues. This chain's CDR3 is CTALQGYEQYF. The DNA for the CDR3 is TGCACAGCCCTCCAGGGCTACGAGCAGTACTTC.

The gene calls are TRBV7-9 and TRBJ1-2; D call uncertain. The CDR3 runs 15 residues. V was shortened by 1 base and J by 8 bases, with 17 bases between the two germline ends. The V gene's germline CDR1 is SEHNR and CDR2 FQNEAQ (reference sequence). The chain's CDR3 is CASSLVRHLMVGYTF. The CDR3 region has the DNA TGTGCCAGCAGCTTAGTTCGACATTTAATGGTAGGCTACACCTTC.

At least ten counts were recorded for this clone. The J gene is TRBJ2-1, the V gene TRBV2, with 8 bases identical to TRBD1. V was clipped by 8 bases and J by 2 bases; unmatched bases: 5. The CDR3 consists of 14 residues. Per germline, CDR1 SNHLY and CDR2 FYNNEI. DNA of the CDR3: TGTGCCAGCGACCCGGACAGGGCCTACAATGAGCAGTTCTTC. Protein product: CASDPDRAYNEQFF.

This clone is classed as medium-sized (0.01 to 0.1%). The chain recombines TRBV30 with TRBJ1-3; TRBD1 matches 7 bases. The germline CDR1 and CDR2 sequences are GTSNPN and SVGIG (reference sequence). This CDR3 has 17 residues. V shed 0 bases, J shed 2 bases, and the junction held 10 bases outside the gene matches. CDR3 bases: TGTGCCTGGAGTGTAGTTCGAGGGGGCGCAGCTGGAAACACCATATATTTT. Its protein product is CAWSVVRGGAAGNTIYF.

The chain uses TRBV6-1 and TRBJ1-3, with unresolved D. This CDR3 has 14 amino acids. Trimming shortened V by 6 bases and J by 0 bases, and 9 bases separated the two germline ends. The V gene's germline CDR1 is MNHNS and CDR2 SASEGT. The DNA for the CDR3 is TGTGCCAGCAGAGCCGAGGGCTCTGGAAACACCATATATTTT. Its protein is CASRAEGSGNTIYF.

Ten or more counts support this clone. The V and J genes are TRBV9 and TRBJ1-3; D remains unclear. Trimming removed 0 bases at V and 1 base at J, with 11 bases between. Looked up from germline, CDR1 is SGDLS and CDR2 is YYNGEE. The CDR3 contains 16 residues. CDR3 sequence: CASSVESEISGNTIYF. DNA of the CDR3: TGTGCCAGCAGCGTAGAGTCTGAGATTTCTGGAAACACCATATATTTT.